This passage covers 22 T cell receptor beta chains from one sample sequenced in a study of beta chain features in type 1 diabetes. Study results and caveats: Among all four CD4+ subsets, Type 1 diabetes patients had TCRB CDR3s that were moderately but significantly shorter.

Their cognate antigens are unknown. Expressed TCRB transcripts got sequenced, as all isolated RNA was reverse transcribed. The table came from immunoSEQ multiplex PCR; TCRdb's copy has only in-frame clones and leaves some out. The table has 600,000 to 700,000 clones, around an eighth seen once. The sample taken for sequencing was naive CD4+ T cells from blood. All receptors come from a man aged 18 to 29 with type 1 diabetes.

The CDR3 DNA sequence: TGTGCCAGCAGCCGTCGACAAGAAGCTTTCTTT. Encoded protein: CASSRRQEAFF. V gene TRBV6-1 combines with J gene TRBJ1-1; D is unclear. V was cut by 6 bases and J by 8 bases, with 10 bases left in between. The length of the CDR3 is 11 residues. Germline CDR1 reads MNHNS; CDR2 reads SASEGT.

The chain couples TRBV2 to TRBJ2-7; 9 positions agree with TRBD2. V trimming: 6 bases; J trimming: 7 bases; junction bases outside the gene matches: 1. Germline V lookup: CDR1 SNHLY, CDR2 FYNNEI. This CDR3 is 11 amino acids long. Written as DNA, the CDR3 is TGTGCCAGCAGGGGACTAGCAGAGCAGTACTTC. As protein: CASRGLAEQYF.

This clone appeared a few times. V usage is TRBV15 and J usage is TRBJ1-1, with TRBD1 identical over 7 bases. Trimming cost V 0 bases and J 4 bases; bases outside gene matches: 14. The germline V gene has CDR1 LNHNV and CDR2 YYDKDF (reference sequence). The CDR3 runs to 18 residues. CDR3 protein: CATSREGTGVVLGTEAFF. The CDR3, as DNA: TGTGCCACCAGCAGAGAAGGTACAGGGGTCGTCCTTGGCACTGAAGCTTTCTTT.

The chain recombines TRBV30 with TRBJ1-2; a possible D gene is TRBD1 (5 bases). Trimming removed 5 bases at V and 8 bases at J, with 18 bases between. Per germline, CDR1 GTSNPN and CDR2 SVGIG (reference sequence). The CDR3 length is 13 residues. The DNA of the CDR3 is TGTGCCTGGTCCCCCTCGGGGGTTGAGGGCTACACCTTC. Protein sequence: CAWSPSGVEGYTF.

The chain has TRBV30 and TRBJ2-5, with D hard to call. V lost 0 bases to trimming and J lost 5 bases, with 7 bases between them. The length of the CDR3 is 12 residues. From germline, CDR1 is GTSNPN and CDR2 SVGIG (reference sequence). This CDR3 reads CAWSVVKETQYF. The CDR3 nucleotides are TGTGCCTGGAGTGTCGTGAAGGAGACCCAGTACTTC.

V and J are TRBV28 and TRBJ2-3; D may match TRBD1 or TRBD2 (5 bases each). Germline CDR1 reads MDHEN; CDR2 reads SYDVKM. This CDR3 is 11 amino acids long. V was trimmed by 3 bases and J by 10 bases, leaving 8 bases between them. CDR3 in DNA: TGTGCCAGCAGTTTCCGGGGCGCGCAGTATTTT. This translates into CASSFRGAQYF.

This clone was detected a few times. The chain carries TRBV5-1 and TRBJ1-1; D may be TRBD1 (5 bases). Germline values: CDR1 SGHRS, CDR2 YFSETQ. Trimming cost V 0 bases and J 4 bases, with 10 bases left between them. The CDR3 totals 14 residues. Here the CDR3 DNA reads TGCGCCAGCAGCTTGGTGGGGGAGGGCACTGAAGCTTTCTTT. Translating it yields CASSLVGEGTEAFF.

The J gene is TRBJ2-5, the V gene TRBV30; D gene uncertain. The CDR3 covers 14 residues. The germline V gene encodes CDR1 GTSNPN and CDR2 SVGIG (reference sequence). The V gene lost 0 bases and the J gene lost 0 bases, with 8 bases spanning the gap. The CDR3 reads CAWSVRVDQETQYF. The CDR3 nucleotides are TGTGCCTGGAGTGTTAGGGTTGACCAAGAGACCCAGTACTTC.

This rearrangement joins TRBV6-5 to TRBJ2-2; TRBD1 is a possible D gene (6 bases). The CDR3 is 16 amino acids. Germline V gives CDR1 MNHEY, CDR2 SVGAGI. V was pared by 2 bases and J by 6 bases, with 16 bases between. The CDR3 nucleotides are TGTGCCAGCAGTTACCAACTCCCCAGGGGCCCCGGGGAGCTGTTTTTT. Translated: CASSYQLPRGPGELFF.

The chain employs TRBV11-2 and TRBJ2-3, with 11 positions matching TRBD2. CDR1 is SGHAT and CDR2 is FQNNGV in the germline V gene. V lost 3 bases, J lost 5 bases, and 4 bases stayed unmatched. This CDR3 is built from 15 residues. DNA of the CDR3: TGTGCCAGCAGCTTCACCCTAGCGGGGGGAGATACGCAGTATTTT. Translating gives CASSFTLAGGDTQYF.

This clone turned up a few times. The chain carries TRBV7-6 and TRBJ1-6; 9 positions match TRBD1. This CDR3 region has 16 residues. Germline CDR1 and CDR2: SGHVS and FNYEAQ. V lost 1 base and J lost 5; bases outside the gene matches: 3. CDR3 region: CASSLETGGNNSPLHF. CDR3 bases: TGTGCCAGCAGCTTAGAGACAGGGGGAAATAATTCACCCCTCCACTTT.

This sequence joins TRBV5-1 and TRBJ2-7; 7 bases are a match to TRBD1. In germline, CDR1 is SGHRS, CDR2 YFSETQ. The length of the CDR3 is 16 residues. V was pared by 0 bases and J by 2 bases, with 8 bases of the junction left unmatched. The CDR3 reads CASSLALDRRTYEQYF. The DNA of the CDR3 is TGCGCCAGCAGCTTGGCTCTGGACAGGCGAACCTACGAGCAGTACTTC.

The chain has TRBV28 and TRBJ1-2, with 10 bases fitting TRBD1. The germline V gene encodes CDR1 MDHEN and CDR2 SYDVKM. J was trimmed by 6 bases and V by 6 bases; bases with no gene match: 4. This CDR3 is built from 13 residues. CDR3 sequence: CASRSGTGDGYTF. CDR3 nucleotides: TGTGCCAGCAGATCCGGGACAGGGGATGGCTACACCTTC.

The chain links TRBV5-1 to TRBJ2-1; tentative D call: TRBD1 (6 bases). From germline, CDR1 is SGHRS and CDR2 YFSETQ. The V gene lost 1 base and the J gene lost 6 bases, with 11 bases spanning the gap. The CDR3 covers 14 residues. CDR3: CASSLTGSGNEQFF. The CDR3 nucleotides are TGCGCCAGCAGCTTGACAGGGTCAGGCAATGAGCAGTTCTTC.

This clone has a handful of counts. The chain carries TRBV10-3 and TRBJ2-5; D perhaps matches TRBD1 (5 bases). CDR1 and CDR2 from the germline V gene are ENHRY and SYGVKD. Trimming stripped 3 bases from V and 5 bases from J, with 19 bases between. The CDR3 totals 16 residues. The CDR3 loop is CAISDPLRGPGETQYF. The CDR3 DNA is TGTGCCATCAGTGACCCCCTTAGGGGCCCAGGGGAGACCCAGTACTTC.

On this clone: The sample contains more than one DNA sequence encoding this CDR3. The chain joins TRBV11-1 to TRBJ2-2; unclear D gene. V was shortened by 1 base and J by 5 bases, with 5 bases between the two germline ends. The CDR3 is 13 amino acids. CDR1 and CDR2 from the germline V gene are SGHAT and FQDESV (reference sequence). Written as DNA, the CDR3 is TGTGCCAGCAGCTTAGGTGGGACCGGGGAGCTGTTTTTT. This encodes CASSLGGTGELFF.

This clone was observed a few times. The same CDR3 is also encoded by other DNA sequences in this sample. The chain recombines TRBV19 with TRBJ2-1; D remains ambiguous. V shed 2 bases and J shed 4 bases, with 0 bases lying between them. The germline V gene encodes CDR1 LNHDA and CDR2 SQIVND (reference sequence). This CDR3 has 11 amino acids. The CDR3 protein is CASSIYNEQFF. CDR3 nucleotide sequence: TGTGCCAGTAGTATATACAATGAGCAGTTCTTC.

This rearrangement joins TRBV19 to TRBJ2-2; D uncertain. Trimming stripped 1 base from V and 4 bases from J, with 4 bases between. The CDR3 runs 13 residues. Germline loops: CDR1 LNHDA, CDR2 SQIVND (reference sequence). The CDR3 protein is CASSIGGTGELFF. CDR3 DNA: TGTGCCAGTAGTATAGGGGGCACCGGGGAGCTGTTTTTT.

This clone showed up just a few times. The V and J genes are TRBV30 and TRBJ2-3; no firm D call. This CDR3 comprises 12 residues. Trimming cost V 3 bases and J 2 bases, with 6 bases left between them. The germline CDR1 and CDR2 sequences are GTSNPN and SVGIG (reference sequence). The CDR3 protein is CAWRQYTDTQYF. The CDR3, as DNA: TGTGCCTGGAGGCAGTACACAGATACGCAGTATTTT.

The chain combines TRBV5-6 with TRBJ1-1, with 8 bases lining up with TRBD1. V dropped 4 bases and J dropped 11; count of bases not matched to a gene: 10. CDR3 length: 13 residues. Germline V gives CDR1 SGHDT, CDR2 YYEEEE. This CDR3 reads CASSPGQGVVAFF. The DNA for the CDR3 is TGTGCCAGCAGCCCCGGACAGGGAGTTGTCGCTTTCTTT.

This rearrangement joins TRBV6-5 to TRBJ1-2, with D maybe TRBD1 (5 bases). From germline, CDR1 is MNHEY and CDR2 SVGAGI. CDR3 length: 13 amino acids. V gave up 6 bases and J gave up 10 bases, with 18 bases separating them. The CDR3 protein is CASSIRDQRDYTF. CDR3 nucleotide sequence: TGTGCCAGCAGCATCCGGGACCAGAGGGACTACACCTTC.

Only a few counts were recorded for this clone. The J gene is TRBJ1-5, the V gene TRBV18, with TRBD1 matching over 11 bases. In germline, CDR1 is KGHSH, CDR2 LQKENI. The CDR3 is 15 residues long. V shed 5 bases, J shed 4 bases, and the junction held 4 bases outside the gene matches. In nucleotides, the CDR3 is TGTGCCAGCTCAACAGGGACAGGGGGTAATCAGCCCCAGCATTTT. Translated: CASSTGTGGNQPQHF.